This T cell receptor beta chain was recovered during a study of shared clonotypes between healthy human individuals. The CDR3 has 16 amino acids. Notes on this clone: What it binds is unknown.

Those who donated, Caucasian adults without exception, all lived in Nashville, Tennessee. Per the original methods: Filtering was not the same, since immunoSEQ gave junction-only sequences without quality scores. The repertoire was sequenced with immunoSEQ multiplex PCR; TCRdb's copy has only in-frame clones and lacks some. V, J and clone size are those of that table, while D and trimming were read from the DNA. The sample lists more than 2,000,000 clones, roughly 92% occurring once. General observations from the study: The naive CD4 repertoires of a few donors were compared, and roughly 5% of clonotypes were shared.

Sequencing was performed on naive CD4+ T cells sorted from blood. The sample's subset: CD45RA+ positively selected. This sequence joins TRBV21-1 and TRBJ1-4; the table gives TRBD1 as D, unverified against the DNA. TRBV21-1 is described as a pseudogene. The receptor was derived from a man aged 18 to 30 in good health. The CDR3 here is CASSKVSRGRMEKLFF. DNA for the CDR3: TGTGCCAGCAGCAAAGTCTCCAGGGGAAGAATGGAAAAACTGTTTTTT.